This entry features one TCR beta chain sequence. J gave up 6 bases and V 2 bases, and 10 bases lay outside the gene matches. Germline V gene lookup returns CDR1 LGHDT and CDR2 YNNKEL (reference sequence). This CDR3 contains 17 residues. Authors' analysis steps: From reference gene primer amplification, estimates of nucleated cell counts were derived. Libraries were prepared by immunoSEQ multiplex PCR; TCRdb keeps only in-frame clonotypes and omits some of them. V and J calls and clone size are as listed in that table; D and trimming were resolved from the DNA. The sample holds a few hundred thousand clones, around 90% seen once. This sample stems from a study of blood T cell repertoires in COVID-19. Whole-study context: Acute-phase and convalescent COVID-19 samples originated in the United States, Italy and Spain. Sources were T cells, B-cell-depleted T cells, or PBMCs; the material itself was cDNA or gDNA.

Sequencing was performed on peripheral blood. J is TRBJ1-6 and V is TRBV3-1 (or the pseudogene TRBV3-2); 7 nucleotides match TRBD1. This TCR derives from a woman aged 70-85 years with active or convalescent COVID-19. In DNA form, the CDR3 reads TGTGCCAGCAGCCAACCTCCATCCGGGACAGCTAATTCACCCCTCCACTTT. Encoded protein: CASSQPPSGTANSPLHF.